The 9 T cell receptor beta chains below all came from one sample that was sequenced in a study of response to subunit inactivated influenza vaccine. TCRdb fed the RT-PCR reads into MiXCR, producing one record per CDR3 protein. The sample has approximately 500,000 distinct CDR3 sequences; around 21% are singletons. The same data also went into a second study, on T cells expressing NK-cell markers. That report notes: TCR beta cDNA was generated via 5'RACE template switching incorporating UMIs.

Sequenced here: CD4+ T cells sorted from PBMCs, sampled 11 to 12 days after vaccination. The receptor source for this set is a man aged 50-60 years who received an inactivated influenza vaccine.

The J gene is TRBJ2-1, the V gene TRBV14; a weak D match, TRBD2 (6 bases). With 4 bases removed from V and 1 base from J, the gap between germline ends came to 17 bases. This CDR3 spans 17 amino acids. Germline-derived CDR1 and CDR2 are SGHDN and FVKESK. The CDR3 sequence is CASSRTAGTVSYNEQFF. As DNA, the CDR3 is TGTGCCAGCAGCCGGACGGCCGGGACTGTTTCCTACAATGAGCAGTTCTTC.

The chain recombines TRBV3-1 with TRBJ1-1; D call uncertain. This CDR3 spans 13 amino acids. From germline, CDR1 is LGHDT and CDR2 YNNKEL (reference sequence). V was cut by 1 base and J by 7 bases, with 10 bases left in between. The chain's CDR3 is CASSQGDGFEAFF. The DNA of the CDR3 is TGTGCCAGCAGCCAAGGAGACGGATTTGAAGCTTTCTTT. Full variable domain (outside the CDR3, taken from reference TRBV3-1 and TRBJ1-1): DTAVSQTPKYLVTQMGNDKSIKCEQNLGHDTMYWYKQDSKKFLKIMFSYNNKELIINETVPNRFSPKSPDKAHLNLHINSLELGDSAVYFCASSQGDGFEAFFGQGTRLTVV.

This clonotype was counted between two and nine times. The chain employs TRBV2 and TRBJ1-2, with a weak D call TRBD1 (6 bases). The V end was cut by 6 bases, the J end by 1 base, with 15 bases between. CDR3 size: 15 residues. From germline, CDR1 is SNHLY and CDR2 FYNNEI. The CDR3 loop is CASRKETGYNYGYTF. The CDR3 DNA sequence: TGTGCCAGCAGGAAGGAGACAGGCTATAACTATGGCTACACCTTC.

The chain combines TRBV7-2 with TRBJ1-2; weak D call: TRBD1 (5 bases). CDR3 size: 13 residues. Germline V gives CDR1 SGHTA, CDR2 FQGNSA. Trimming took off 2 bases at V and 8 bases at J, with 12 bases between the two ends. CDR3 nucleotides: TGTGCCAGCAGCTTAAATAGGGGAAAAGGCTACACCTTC. It specifies CASSLNRGKGYTF.

The table lists this clonotype with many counts. The chain recombines TRBV15 with TRBJ2-7; D possibly matches TRBD1 or TRBD2 (5 bases each). This CDR3 contains 15 residues. The V and J ends lost 2 bases and 0 bases respectively, with 11 bases between them. Germline V lookup: CDR1 LNHNV, CDR2 YYDKDF (reference sequence). The CDR3 loop reads CATSRPHGGSYEQYF. The CDR3 DNA follows: TGTGCCACCAGCAGACCCCATGGGGGCTCCTACGAGCAGTACTTC.

The chain has TRBV20-1 and TRBJ1-1, with D perhaps TRBD1 (6 bases). This CDR3 contains 15 residues. Germline loops: CDR1 DFQATT, CDR2 SNEGSKA (reference sequence). With 1 base removed from V and 4 bases from J, the gap between germline ends came to 16 bases. The CDR3 region is CSARAFRGGPTEAFF. CDR3 nucleotides: TGCAGTGCTAGAGCCTTCCGAGGGGGACCCACTGAAGCTTTCTTT.

V is TRBV4-3 and J is TRBJ2-6, with D uncertain. The germline CDR1 and CDR2 sequences are LGHNA and YSLEER. CDR3 length: 15 residues. V dropped 6 bases and J dropped 0 bases, with 9 bases sitting between them. Here the CDR3 reads CASRAPHSGANVLTF. In nucleotides, the CDR3 is TGCGCCAGCAGGGCCCCCCACTCTGGGGCCAACGTCCTGACTTTC.

This clonotype occurred a few times. The J gene is TRBJ2-5, the V gene TRBV18; 8 nucleotides match TRBD1. From germline, CDR1 is KGHSH and CDR2 LQKENI. The CDR3 spans 14 residues. V lost 6 bases, J lost 2 bases, and 5 bases stayed unmatched. DNA for the CDR3: TGTGCCAGCTCCAACAGGGGGACTCAAGAGACCCAGTACTTC. This gives the protein CASSNRGTQETQYF.

The chain carries TRBV24-1 and TRBJ2-5; 8 bases are shared with TRBD1. J was trimmed by 2 bases and V by 5 bases; bases with no gene match: 9. The CDR3 sequence is 16 residues long. In germline, CDR1 is KGHDR, CDR2 SFDVKD. The CDR3 protein is CATSGGQGGRQETQYF. The CDR3 DNA is TGTGCCACCAGTGGCGGACAGGGAGGACGTCAAGAGACCCAGTACTTC.